Below are 8 T cell receptor beta chains sequenced from a single sample in a study of cytomegalovirus exposure and HLA in healthy donors. Measured with immunoSEQ multiplex PCR; TCRdb has only the in-frame clones, and not every one. The sample lists approximately 260,000 clones; about 86% were seen once. Input material: PBMCs. The source of these receptors is a woman younger than 45 in good health and CMV-seropositive.

This sequence joins TRBV7-9 and TRBJ2-5, with D perhaps TRBD2 (5 bases). Germline values: CDR1 SEHNR, CDR2 FQNEAQ (reference sequence). Trimming took off 5 bases at V and 2 bases at J, with 12 bases between the two ends. This CDR3 region has 14 residues. In nucleotides, the CDR3 is TGTGCCAGCAGCAGCCGGGAAAAACAAGAGACCCAGTACTTC. Amino acids: CASSSREKQETQYF. The entire variable domain, with the rest obtained from reference TRBV7-9 and TRBJ2-5, is as follows: DTGVSQNPRHKITKRGQNVTFRCDPISEHNRLYWYRQTLGQGPEFLTYFQNEAQLEKSRLLSDRFSAERPKGSFSTLEIQRTEQGDSAMYLCASSSREKQETQYFGPGTRLLVL.

The chain recombines TRBV19 with TRBJ1-4; TRBD1 is a possible D gene (5 bases). The V gene lost 7 bases and the J gene lost 5 bases, with 11 bases spanning the gap. The CDR3 has 13 amino acids. The germline gives CDR1 LNHDA, CDR2 SQIVND (reference sequence). The CDR3 bases are TGTGCCAGTAAAGACAGAGAGAATGAAAAACTGTTTTTT. It encodes CASKDRENEKLFF.

This clone was recorded once. The DNA for the CDR3 is TGCAGCTATGACAGGGGGTCTAACACTGAAGCTTTCTTT. This translates into CSYDRGSNTEAFF. This chain connects TRBV29-1 to TRBJ1-1; TRBD1 agrees at 9 bases. The trim removed 8 bases at V and 2 bases at J, leaving 6 bases unmatched. The V gene's germline CDR1 is SQVTM and CDR2 ANQGSEA. The CDR3 contains 13 residues.

This chain links TRBV28 with TRBJ1-2, with D maybe TRBD1 (6 bases). This CDR3 has 14 residues. Trimming cost V 4 bases and J 6 bases, with 15 bases left between them. The germline gives CDR1 MDHEN, CDR2 SYDVKM. CDR3 sequence: CASSSYREGNGYTF. The CDR3 bases are TGTGCCAGCAGTTCTTACAGGGAAGGAAATGGCTACACCTTC.

The gene calls are TRBV19 and TRBJ2-2; 13 bases are a match to TRBD2. The germline gives CDR1 LNHDA, CDR2 SQIVND (reference sequence). V lost 6 bases to trimming and J lost 6 bases; unmatched junction nucleotides: 7. The CDR3 covers 16 residues. In DNA, the CDR3 is TGTGCCAGTAGCGAGGGACTAGCGGGAATAGCCGGGGAGCTGTTTTTT. Its protein product is CASSEGLAGIAGELFF.

This sequence joins TRBV9 and TRBJ2-1, with TRBD2 identical over 8 bases. Trimming removed 6 bases from V and 6 bases from J; junction bases left unmatched: 8. This CDR3 is built from 14 residues. Germline CDR1 SGDLS, CDR2 YYNGEE. The CDR3 protein is CASKSERESNEQFF. For the CDR3, the DNA is TGTGCCAGCAAGTCCGAGCGGGAGTCCAATGAGCAGTTCTTC.

The chain recombines TRBV13 with TRBJ1-5; no clear D gene. The CDR3 runs 16 residues. V shed 3 bases and J shed 5 bases, with 17 bases lying between them. The germline gives CDR1 PRHDT, CDR2 FYEKMQ (reference sequence). The CDR3 region is CASSFSLEGNDQPQHF. CDR3 bases: TGTGCCAGCAGCTTTAGCTTGGAGGGAAACGATCAGCCCCAGCATTTT. Full variable domain (remainder filled in from reference TRBV13 and TRBJ1-5): AAGVIQSPRHLIKEKRETATLKCYPIPRHDTVYWYQQGPGQDPQFLISFYEKMQSDKGSIPDRFSAQQFSDYHSELNMSSLELGDSALYFCASSFSLEGNDQPQHFGDGTRLSIL.

A word on this clone: Relative to the germline gene, one junction end is altered; a read error may explain this. CDR3 sequence (DNA): TGTGCCAGCAATTTACAGGTTTACAATGAGCAGTTCTTC. Its protein is CASNLQVYNEQFF. The rearrangement uses TRBV28 and TRBJ2-1, with D perhaps matching TRBD1 (5 bases). Germline-derived CDR1 and CDR2 are MDHEN and SYDVKM. The CDR3 loop spans 13 amino acids.